The rows below give T cell receptor beta chains drawn from one sample of a study of shared clonotypes between healthy human individuals. The protocol was immunoSEQ multiplex PCR, while the TCRdb copy is restricted to in-frame clones and leaves out a portion. The sample contains around 1,100,000 clones, 60% to 80% of which appear only once. Sequencing used memory CD4+ T cells from PBMCs. Every receptor here comes from a man aged 18 to 30 in good health. Some clones in this sample may be carry-over from other donors' samples. Both conserved end residues are part of each CDR3. A D gene is named only where the DNA matches it firmly. The size of a clone is reported for some rows only, either as once, few or many, or as a class for expanded clones.

V gene	clone size	J gene	D gene	CDR3 DNA	CDR3 protein
TRBV5-1	once	TRBJ2-1	-	TGCGCCAGCAGCTTTGGTCGAGGGGTTGCTGATGAGCAGTTCTTC	CASSFGRGVADEQFF
TRBV15	-	TRBJ1-2	TRBD1	TGTGCCACCAGCAGACCAGGACAGGGCTATGGCTACACCTTC	CATSRPGQGYGYTF
TRBV6-4	-	TRBJ2-3	-	TGTGCCAGCAGTGAAAGGCAGGGGTCGGATACGCAGTATTTT	CASSERQGSDTQYF
TRBV11-3	-	TRBJ2-3	-	TGTGCCAGTTCCCGGGAGTCCCCAGATACGCAGTATTTT	CASSRESPDTQYF
TRBV9	-	TRBJ2-3	-	TGTGCCAGCAGCGTCGACCGGGGGGATACGCAGTATTTT	CASSVDRGDTQYF
TRBV28	few	TRBJ1-2	-	TGTGCCAGCAGTTTATGGGGTAGGGCTACCACCTTC	CASSLWGRATTF
TRBV7-9	-	TRBJ2-3	-	TGTGCCAGCAGCTTAACCGGGGGCGCAGATACGCAGTATTTT	CASSLTGGADTQYF
TRBV7-2	once	TRBJ2-1	TRBD2	TGTGCCAGCAGCCCCCCTCGGAATAGCGGGGGGAGCTCCTACAATGAGCAGTTCTTC	CASSPPRNSGGSSYNEQFF
TRBV18	-	TRBJ2-1	TRBD1	TGTGCCAGCTCACCGGGACAGGGAAGGGACAATGAGCAGTTCTTC	CASSPGQGRDNEQFF
TRBV5-1	many	TRBJ2-7	TRBD1	TGCGCCAGCAGCTTTGGACAGGGTTCCGAGCAGTACTTC	CASSFGQGSEQYF
TRBV5-1	-	TRBJ1-2	-	TGCGCCAGCAGCTTGGGGATGTTAGACTATGGCTACACCTTC	CASSLGMLDYGYTF
TRBV5-1	-	TRBJ2-3	TRBD2	TGCGCCAGCAGCTCGTTAGCGGGAGGGCGGAGCACAGATACGCAGTATTTT	CASSSLAGGRSTDTQYF
TRBV6-1	-	TRBJ1-1	-	TGTGCCAGCATTACCGGGACATATAACACTGAAGCTTTCTTT	CASITGTYNTEAFF
TRBV4-3	-	TRBJ1-2	-	TGCGCCAGCAGCCCCAGTCAAAACTATGGCTACACCTTC	CASSPSQNYGYTF
TRBV7-2	-	TRBJ1-2	-	TGTGCCAGCAGCCGCGGACGTTATGGCTACACCTTC	CASSRGRYGYTF
TRBV7-2	-	TRBJ2-3	-	TGTGCCAGCAGCCTCGGGGCGAGCCCAGATACGCAGTATTTT	CASSLGASPDTQYF
TRBV2	-	TRBJ2-7	-	TGTGCCAGCAAGGTCGGGCCCAACTCCTACGAGCAGTACTTC	CASKVGPNSYEQYF
TRBV5-1	-	TRBJ1-2	TRBD1	TGCGCCAGCAGCTTGACAGGGGGCCTAGTTGGCTACACCTTC	CASSLTGGLVGYTF
TRBV6-4	-	TRBJ2-6	-	TGTGCCAGCAGCCCTGGAGGGGCTGGGGCCAACGTCCTGACTTTC	CASSPGGAGANVLTF
TRBV18	few	TRBJ1-2	-	TGTGCCAGCTCACCTGCCGTGAGGTATGGCTACACCTTC	CASSPAVRYGYTF
TRBV5-1	few	TRBJ1-1	-	TGCGCCAGCAGCTTGGAGGAGGGCGTGAACACTGAAGCTTTCTTT	CASSLEEGVNTEAFF
TRBV7-9	-	TRBJ2-7	TRBD1	TGTGCCAGCAGGACCCAGGGGGCCTCCTACGAGCAGTACTTC	CASRTQGASYEQYF
TRBV9	once	TRBJ2-7	-	TGTGCCAGCAGCGTAGAGGCGGGCACCTACGAGCAGTACTTC	CASSVEAGTYEQYF
TRBV2	few	TRBJ2-5	TRBD1	TGTGCCAGCAGTGTGGACAGGAAAGAGACCCAGTACTTC	CASSVDRKETQYF
TRBV28	-	TRBJ1-2	-	TGTGCCAGCAGTAAAACCCCGCAGTATGGCTACACCTTC	CASSKTPQYGYTF
TRBV4-1	-	TRBJ2-1	TRBD2	TGCGCCAGCAGCCCAGTAGCGGGGGCAGCCTACAATGAGCAGTTCTTC	CASSPVAGAAYNEQFF